This TCR beta chain was retrieved from a study of T cells in Graves' hyperthyroidism and ophthalmopathy (dated by TCRdb to between 2018 and 2020). Turning to the overall study: Peripheral blood samples were taken at the time of initial diagnosis, prior to any treatment. TCR V-J signatures able to tell the groups apart were searched for in a discovery cohort of 95 to 100 patients, of whom fewer than 45 had Graves' ophthalmopathy and about 60 had stable Graves' hyperthyroidism. Prospective prediction of ophthalmopathy was tested in an independent validation cohort of about 19 hyperthyroidism patients and around 16 patients who later progressed to ophthalmopathy. For training and testing, the approximately 97 patients in the discovery cohort were randomly divided in a 7:3 ratio. In addition, the study compared T-cell repertoires in thyroid tissue and in blood from five to seven Graves' hyperthyroidism patients. After blood sampling, hyperthyroidism patients were treated with methimazole at a starting dose of 30 mg daily, and ophthalmopathy patients were treated with high-dose intravenous methylprednisolone. According to the paper, TCR Vbeta CDR3 sequencing was carried out on over 130 peripheral blood samples, which came from fewer than 50 ophthalmopathy, 70 to 80 hyperthyroidism and roughly 17 progressor patients. The investigation overall reported the following: Sample size was not statistically predetermined, and investigators were not blinded to group allocation. In validation, the model predicted progression to ophthalmopathy a median of about 6.5 months before onset, with around 70% sensitivity and 72.22% specificity. In cross-validation, a model built on a 13 V-J signature told ophthalmopathy apart from stable hyperthyroidism with less than 90% sensitivity and roughly 83% specificity, and in testing the same model reached 80%/75%. Blood samples also contained most of the expanded thyroid clonotypes (frequency above 0.001), which suggests that blood repertoires may reflect thyroid immune responses.

A patient counted as having stable Graves' hyperthyroidism if no progression to ophthalmopathy occurred over 18 months of follow-up. Hyperthyroidism patients were newly diagnosed, with disease duration under 2 months, and aged 18 to 65 years. The study excluded patients with uncontrolled infections, other autoimmune diseases, pregnancy or lactation. Clinical symptoms, serum thyroxine and TRAb, thyroid ultrasound, and orbital computed tomography formed the basis for the diagnoses. Ficoll-Paque density gradient centrifugation was used to isolate PBMCs from 8 to 10 ml of fresh peripheral blood. Trizol reagent was used to extract total RNA, and RNA quality was then checked on an Agilent 2100 Bioanalyzer. Reading from cysteine to phenylalanine, the CDR3 counts 15 amino acids. Only the CDR3 part of the read is kept: 45 bases, read in frame from the first base. Trimming takes 2 bases from V and 3 bases from J, and the germline ends sit 13 bases apart. The germline V gene sets CDR1 to SGHNT and CDR2 to YENEEA.

This clonotype was found a few times. The antigen it binds to is not known. No much larger clone is present one base from it, and per-base qualities are unavailable. The TCR beta CDR3 regions were amplified from the RNA transcripts. A first-round RT-PCR of the TCR CDR3 used the HTBI primer set with the Qiagen OneStep RT-PCR kit. A second multiplex PCR round built the libraries, followed by size selection and purification. Sequencing of the libraries was done on an Illumina HiSeq2000 using paired-end 100 bp reads. From the authors' description of their analysis: SOAPnuke was used to process the raw data, throwing out any read that contained adapters or uncalled bases, had a mean Phred below 15, or lacked an exact constant-primer or identifier match. High-quality paired reads were merged with COPE v1.2.5, and unique nucleotide sequences were defined as clonotypes. MiTCR v1.1 was used to align clonotypes to the IMGT TRBV, TRBD and TRBJ reference segments. Analysis was restricted to V-J combinations with a frequency above 0.0001, which covered about 99% of repertoires. A TCS score was defined as the ratio between F50 (clonal expansion) and ExV (chaos), using BLOSUM62-based TCRdist between CDR3 peptides within each V-J. Welch's t-statistics and random forest reduced around 510 V-J features to 10 to 15, which were used in a naive Bayes classifier (R e1071). TCRdb reanalyzed the raw reads on its own, using fastp at Q25 for trimming and MiXCR for clone calling, and kept in-frame beta chains. Entries that share a CDR3 protein sequence are merged under the most common genes and DNA. The V and J calls reflect TCRdb's pipeline rather than the authors' work. In this sample the table shows under 350,000 distinct CDR3 sequences, around 15% of which occur a single time. The top ten clonotypes cover approximately 7.9% of the sample.

The source is a middle-aged woman with Graves' hyperthyroidism. The sample was blood. Recombination joined TRBV11-3 with TRBJ1-2, and perhaps TRBD1 as D gene, on 6 matching bases. The CDR3 amino acid sequence is: CASSLLTGVDYGYTF. The base sequence is TGTGCCAGCAGCTTACTGACAGGAGTTGACTATGGCTACACCTTC.